This is a list of T cell receptor beta chains from one sample in a study of early T cells in non-severe SARS-CoV-2 infection. TCRdb recomputed calls from the 5' RACE reads with MiXCR, one row per CDR3 protein. Seen here are tens of thousands of distinct CDR3 sequences, less than 6.5% observed once, and the top ten hold approximately 3.6%. The sample was whole blood. The receptors were sampled from an adult who was a healthcare worker with PCR-confirmed SARS-CoV-2 infection or an uninfected control (not recorded which). Each CDR3 is given with its conserved first and last residue. The D gene is left open where the match is weak. Size is omitted from some rows. Given values are once, few, many or a class for expanded clones.

abundance: few; d_gene: .; j_gene: TRBJ2-7; v_gene: TRBV4-3; CDR3nt: TGCGCCAGCAGCCAAGTCCTTAGGGGATCCTACGAGCAGTACTTC; CDR3aa: CASSQVLRGSYEQYF
abundance: .; d_gene: TRBD1; j_gene: TRBJ2-6; v_gene: TRBV28; CDR3nt: TGTGCCAGCAGACAGGGGTCTGGGGCCAACGTCCTGACTTTC; CDR3aa: CASRQGSGANVLTF
abundance: medium-sized; d_gene: TRBD2; j_gene: TRBJ2-5; v_gene: TRBV11-2; CDR3nt: TGTGCCAGCAGCTTACTAATCGGCGGGAGGGCCACGGGGGAGACCCAGTACTTC; CDR3aa: CASSLLIGGRATGETQYF
abundance: many; d_gene: .; j_gene: TRBJ1-2; v_gene: TRBV7-9; CDR3nt: TGTGCCAGCAGCTTAGCCGGACACTATGGCTACACCTTC; CDR3aa: CASSLAGHYGYTF
abundance: .; d_gene: .; j_gene: TRBJ2-3; v_gene: TRBV7-2; CDR3nt: TGTGCCAGCAGCTCGGGACTTCCTCCCACGGGAGATACGCAGTATTTT; CDR3aa: CASSSGLPPTGDTQYF
abundance: .; d_gene: .; j_gene: TRBJ2-1; v_gene: TRBV11-2; CDR3nt: TGTGCCAGCAGCCGGGCCAGCGCACCCTACAATGAGCAGTTCTTC; CDR3aa: CASSRASAPYNEQFF
abundance: many; d_gene: TRBD1; j_gene: TRBJ2-2; v_gene: TRBV20-1; CDR3nt: TGCAGTGCTCCGGACAGGGCTGGCGGGGAGCTGTTTTTT; CDR3aa: CSAPDRAGGELFF
abundance: many; d_gene: TRBD2; j_gene: TRBJ2-7; v_gene: TRBV20-1; CDR3nt: TGCAGTGCACAGAGCGGGAGGATGTACGAGCAGTACTTC; CDR3aa: CSAQSGRMYEQYF
abundance: many; d_gene: TRBD2; j_gene: TRBJ2-7; v_gene: TRBV28; CDR3nt: TGTGCCAGCAGTACTCGACTAGCGGGAGCCCACCGGGGGCAGTACTTC; CDR3aa: CASSTRLAGAHRGQYF
abundance: .; d_gene: TRBD2; j_gene: TRBJ2-1; v_gene: TRBV7-2; CDR3nt: TGTGCCAGCAGCTTCCGACTAGCGGGAGCAAACAATGAGCAGTTCTTC; CDR3aa: CASSFRLAGANNEQFF
abundance: few; d_gene: .; j_gene: TRBJ2-7; v_gene: TRBV6-5; CDR3nt: TGTGCCAGTGGAAGGTTGGTCTACGAGCAGTACTTC; CDR3aa: CASGRLVYEQYF
abundance: few; d_gene: TRBD2; j_gene: TRBJ2-3; v_gene: TRBV27; CDR3nt: TGTGCCAGCAGTTTGTCGCTAGCGGGATATTTAGCAGATACGCAGTATTTT; CDR3aa: CASSLSLAGYLADTQYF
abundance: many; d_gene: TRBD1; j_gene: TRBJ2-7; v_gene: TRBV5-8; CDR3nt: TGTGCCAGCAGCTTGGCCGGGACAGGGGTCCGATCCTACGAGCAGTACTTC; CDR3aa: CASSLAGTGVRSYEQYF
abundance: .; d_gene: .; j_gene: TRBJ2-5; v_gene: TRBV11-2; CDR3nt: TGTGCCAGCAGCCGAACGACAGACTACCAAGAGACCCAGTACTTC; CDR3aa: CASSRTTDYQETQYF
abundance: .; d_gene: .; j_gene: TRBJ2-3; v_gene: TRBV20-1; CDR3nt: TGCAGTGCTTTCAAAGGGGATACGCAGTATTTT; CDR3aa: CSAFKGDTQYF
abundance: many; d_gene: TRBD2; j_gene: TRBJ2-7; v_gene: TRBV6-2/TRBV6-3; CDR3nt: TGTGCCAGCAGTTCCGGACTAGCGGGAGTCCCCGAATCCACTCCCTACGAGCAGTACTTC; CDR3aa: CASSSGLAGVPESTPYEQYF
abundance: few; d_gene: TRBD2; j_gene: TRBJ2-1; v_gene: TRBV14; CDR3nt: TGTGCCAGCAGCCGCTCGACTAGCGGGAGGCACAATGAGCAGTTCTTC; CDR3aa: CASSRSTSGRHNEQFF
abundance: many; d_gene: .; j_gene: TRBJ2-7; v_gene: TRBV11-2; CDR3nt: TGTGCCAGCAGCCCCATCCCTACAATCTCCTACGAGCAGTACTTC; CDR3aa: CASSPIPTISYEQYF
abundance: many; d_gene: .; j_gene: TRBJ1-5; v_gene: TRBV2; CDR3nt: TGTGCCAGCAGTGGACAGAGCAATCAGCCCCAGCATTTT; CDR3aa: CASSGQSNQPQHF
abundance: few; d_gene: TRBD2; j_gene: TRBJ2-3; v_gene: TRBV7-8; CDR3nt: TGTGCCAGTAGAGGGACTAGCGGGAGGACAGATACGCAGTATTTT; CDR3aa: CASRGTSGRTDTQYF
abundance: .; d_gene: TRBD1; j_gene: TRBJ1-5; v_gene: TRBV4-2; CDR3nt: TGTGCCAGCAGCCAGGCGGACAGGGTTAGCAATCAGCCCCAGCATTTT; CDR3aa: CASSQADRVSNQPQHF
abundance: .; d_gene: TRBD2; j_gene: TRBJ2-2; v_gene: TRBV7-2; CDR3nt: TGTGCCAGCAGCTTAGGAAGCCTAGCGGGAAACACCGGGGAGCTGTTTTTT; CDR3aa: CASSLGSLAGNTGELFF
abundance: .; d_gene: .; j_gene: TRBJ1-4; v_gene: TRBV18; CDR3nt: TGTGCCAGTCGACGGTCCGCTTGGACCGCCGAAGCTCCAAATGAAAAACTGTTTTTT; CDR3aa: CASRRSAWTAEAPNEKLFF
abundance: many; d_gene: TRBD2; j_gene: TRBJ2-7; v_gene: TRBV7-2; CDR3nt: TGTGCCAGCAGCCGAATAGCGGGACCCTACGAGCAGTACTTC; CDR3aa: CASSRIAGPYEQYF